This T cell receptor beta chain was documented in a study of T cells in Graves' hyperthyroidism and ophthalmopathy. This clonotype was picked up many times. Its antigen is not known. Amplified regions were TCR beta CDR3 sequences from RNA transcripts. An initial round of RT-PCR targeting the TCR CDR3 relied on the HTBI primer set. MiXCR, applied by TCRdb to the multiplex PCR reads, yields one record per CDR3 protein. The sample lists fewer than 750,000 distinct CDR3 sequences; just over 45% were seen once. Stable Graves' hyperthyroidism meant no ophthalmopathy progression within 18 months. The patients, who ranged from 18 to 65 in age, presented with newly diagnosed hyperthyroidism lasting under 2 months. Germline V CDR1 and CDR2: SGHTA, FQGNSA. The V segment lost 8 bases and the J segment 3 bases; nucleotides outside the gene matches: 5. CDR3 size: 13 residues. Study-wide results and caveats: Among clonotypes expanded in thyroid above 0.001, most were also found in blood.

The sequenced material came from peripheral blood or thyroid tissue (not recorded which). The TCR was taken from a young woman with Graves' hyperthyroidism. The chain has TRBV7-2 and TRBJ2-5; 8 bases map to TRBD1. The CDR3, as DNA: TGTGCCAGCGCCGGGACAGGCGAAGAGACCCAGTACTTC. This codes for CASAGTGEETQYF.